The sample holds a few counts of the clone carrying this T cell receptor (beta chain). This record belongs to a study of human T cells and chemical hapten exposure. The wider study: Patients additionally received therapeutic doses of diphenylcyclopropenone on the scalp once a week, and this continued throughout the approximately 23-week study. Patches that contained 0.01% DPC were applied to the upper back and read at 6 days.

Regarding time point: patch test 3, about 24 weeks after DPC sensitization. The treatment is: therapeutic diphenylcyclopropenone sensitization with weekly scalp DPC. Individual cDNA molecules received unique molecular identifiers in the library. TCRdb reprocessed the RACE reads with MiXCR, giving one entry per CDR3 protein. Among approximately 88,000 distinct CDR3 sequences listed, 10% to 15% were seen once. V lost 0 bases, J lost 10 bases, and 13 bases lay in between. The CDR3 totals 14 residues. This specimen was whole blood, taken in connection with sensitization to the hapten diphenylcyclopropenone (DPC). The rearrangement joins TRBV12-3 or TRBV12-4 to TRBJ2-1, with a weak D call TRBD2 (5 bases). This receptor was obtained from a woman in her forties or fifties with alopecia areata. Some clones in this sample may be carry-over from other donors' samples. DNA of the CDR3: TGTGCCAGCAGTTTAGCCCCTAGCCGGCGGGAGCAGTTCTTC. Protein: CASSLAPSRREQFF.